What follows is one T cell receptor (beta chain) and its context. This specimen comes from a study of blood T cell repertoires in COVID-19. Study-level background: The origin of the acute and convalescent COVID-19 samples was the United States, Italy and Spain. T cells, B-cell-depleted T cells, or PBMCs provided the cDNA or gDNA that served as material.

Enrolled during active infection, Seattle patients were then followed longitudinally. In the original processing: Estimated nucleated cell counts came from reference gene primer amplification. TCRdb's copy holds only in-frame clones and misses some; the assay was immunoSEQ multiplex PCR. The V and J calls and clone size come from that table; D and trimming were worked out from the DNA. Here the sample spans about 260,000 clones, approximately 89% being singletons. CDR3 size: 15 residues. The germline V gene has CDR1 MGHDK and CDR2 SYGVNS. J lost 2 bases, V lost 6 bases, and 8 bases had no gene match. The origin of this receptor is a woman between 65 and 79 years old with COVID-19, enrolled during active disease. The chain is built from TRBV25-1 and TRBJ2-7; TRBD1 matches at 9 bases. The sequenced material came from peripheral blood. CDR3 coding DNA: TGTGCCAGCAGATCACGGGACAGGGAGCCCTACGAGCAGTACTTC. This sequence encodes CASRSRDREPYEQYF.